Shown below are 9 T cell receptor beta chains from a single sample sequenced in a study of T cells after yellow fever vaccination. TCRdb reprocessed the 5' RACE reads with MiXCR, giving one entry per CDR3 protein. The sample yields fewer than 350,000 distinct CDR3 sequences, roughly 8.7% seen once. Sequenced here: PBMCs, sampled on the day of the first yellow fever vaccination. Receptors originate from a young man who received the YFV17D yellow fever vaccine.

This clonotype was recorded a few times. The genes are TRBV7-9 and TRBJ2-5, with TRBD2 matching over 12 bases. The junction had 3 bases not matched to a gene; V was cut back by 5 bases and J by 5 bases. Germline CDR1 is SEHNR and CDR2 is FQNEAQ (reference sequence). There are 14 residues in the CDR3. The DNA of the CDR3 is TGTGCCAGCAGCGGGACTAGCGGGTTGGAGACCCAGTACTTC. Translation: CASSGTSGLETQYF.

This clonotype was recorded many times. The chain joins TRBV6-1 to TRBJ2-1; D gene ambiguous. Per the germline V gene, CDR1 is MNHNS and CDR2 is SASEGT. V was clipped by 2 bases and J by 1 base, with 12 bases between them. This CDR3 has 16 residues. CDR3 protein: CASSEPYDQSYNEQFF. CDR3 DNA sequence: TGTGCCAGCAGTGAACCCTACGACCAATCCTACAATGAGCAGTTCTTC.

In this sample, this clonotype turned up many times. The chain uses TRBV12-3 or TRBV12-4 and TRBJ2-7, with no clear D. Trimming removed 2 bases from V and 0 bases from J, with 11 bases in between. The CDR3 is 15 amino acids. CDR3 DNA: TGTGCCAGCAGTTTAAGTCCGGGCAGCTCCTACGAGCAGTACTTC. Its protein is CASSLSPGSSYEQYF.

A few counts support this clonotype. The V gene is TRBV6-4, the J gene TRBJ2-7; 7 bases line up with TRBD1. Trimming cost V 6 bases and J 3 bases; bases outside gene matches: 17. CDR1 is MRHNA, CDR2 SNTAGT, per germline. The CDR3 consists of 17 residues. The CDR3, as DNA: TGTGCCAGCAGCTTGACAGGGTCCTCCCTGAATGTCTACGAGCAGTACGTC. Protein product: CASSLTGSSLNVYEQYV.

This clonotype was detected only a few times. Written as DNA, the CDR3 is TGTGCCAGCAGCCAGAGACTAGCGGGGGCCCTTTCTAGCTCCTACAATGAGCAGTTCTTC. Its protein product is CASSQRLAGALSSSYNEQFF. This chain uses TRBV7-8 with TRBJ2-1; the match to TRBD2 covers 12 bases. V lost 5 bases to trimming and J lost 0 bases; unmatched junction nucleotides: 14. This CDR3 spans 20 amino acids. The germline V gene has CDR1 SGHVS and CDR2 FQNEAQ. The full variable domain, completed using reference TRBV7-8 and TRBJ2-1, is GAGVSQSPRYKVAKRGQDVALRCDPISGHVSLFWYQQALGQGPEFLTYFQNEAQLDKSGLPSDRFFAERPEGSVSTLKIQRTQQEDSAVYLCASSQRLAGALSSSYNEQFFGPGTRLTVL.

The CDR3 here is CASAPPSKPLEQYF. CDR3 bases: TGTGCCAGCGCCCCGCCTAGCAAGCCTCTCGAGCAGTACTTC. The chain is built from TRBV27 and TRBJ2-7; TRBD2 is a possible D gene (5 bases). V lost 8 bases, J lost 6 bases, and 20 bases lay in between. The V gene's germline CDR1 is MNHEY and CDR2 SMNVEV (reference sequence). The CDR3 has 14 amino acids.

This clonotype was observed at least ten times. The chain recombines TRBV7-9 with TRBJ2-5; 9 bases map to TRBD1. The germline gives CDR1 SEHNR, CDR2 FQNEAQ (reference sequence). The V and J ends lost 1 base and 4 bases, in that order; junction bases with no gene match: 7. This CDR3 comprises 16 residues. CDR3 region: CASSLVWGQGVETQYF. The DNA of the CDR3 is TGTGCCAGCAGCTTAGTATGGGGACAGGGCGTAGAGACCCAGTACTTC.

This clonotype showed up just a few times. The chain is built from TRBV18 and TRBJ1-5, with no clear D. The CDR3 spans 13 residues. V lost 5 bases and J lost 6, with 11 bases in between. Germline V gene lookup returns CDR1 KGHSH and CDR2 LQKENI. In nucleotides, the CDR3 is TGTGCCAGCTCAATAACCGACCGTCAGCCCCAGCATTTT. Translation: CASSITDRQPQHF.

This clonotype was seen more than once but under ten times. CDR3 in DNA: TGTGCCAGCAGTGAATATCCGGGCAGGACAGATACGCAGTATTTT. The encoded protein is CASSEYPGRTDTQYF. The chain employs TRBV2 and TRBJ2-3; D is undetermined. This CDR3 comprises 15 residues. V shed 2 bases and J shed 3 bases, with 12 bases lying between them. Germline V gene lookup returns CDR1 SNHLY and CDR2 FYNNEI.